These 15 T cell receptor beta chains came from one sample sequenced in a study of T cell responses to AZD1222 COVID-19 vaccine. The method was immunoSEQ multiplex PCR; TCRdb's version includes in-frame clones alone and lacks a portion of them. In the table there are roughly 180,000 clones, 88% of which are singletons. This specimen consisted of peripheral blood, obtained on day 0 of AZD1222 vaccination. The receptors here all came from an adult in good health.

The CDR3 loop is CASSRTPSVADTQYF. DNA for the CDR3: TGTGCCAGCAGTAGGACCCCTAGTGTGGCAGATACGCAGTATTTT. The chain uses TRBV28 and TRBJ2-3; D gene uncertain. V lost 5 bases and J 4 bases, leaving 16 bases between the germline ends. Germline values: CDR1 MDHEN, CDR2 SYDVKM. The CDR3 spans 15 residues.

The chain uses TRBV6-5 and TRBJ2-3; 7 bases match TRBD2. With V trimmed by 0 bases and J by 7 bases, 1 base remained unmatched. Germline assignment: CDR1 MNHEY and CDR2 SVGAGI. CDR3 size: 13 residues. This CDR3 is CASSYSGGYTQYF. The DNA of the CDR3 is TGTGCCAGCAGTTACTCCGGGGGGTATACGCAGTATTTT.

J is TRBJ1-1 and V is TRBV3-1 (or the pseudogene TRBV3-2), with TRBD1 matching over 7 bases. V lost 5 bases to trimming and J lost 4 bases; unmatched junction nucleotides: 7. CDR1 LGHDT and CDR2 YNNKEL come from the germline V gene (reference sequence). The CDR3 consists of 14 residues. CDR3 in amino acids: CASSRGQKSTEAFF. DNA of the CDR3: TGTGCCAGCAGCAGGGGACAGAAAAGCACTGAAGCTTTCTTT.

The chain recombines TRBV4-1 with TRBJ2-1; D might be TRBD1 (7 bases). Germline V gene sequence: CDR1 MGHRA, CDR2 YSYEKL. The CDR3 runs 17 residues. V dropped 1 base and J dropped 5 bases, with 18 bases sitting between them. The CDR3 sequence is CASSQARGIAENNEQFF. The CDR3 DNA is TGCGCCAGCAGCCAAGCCAGGGGGATAGCGGAGAACAATGAGCAGTTCTTC.

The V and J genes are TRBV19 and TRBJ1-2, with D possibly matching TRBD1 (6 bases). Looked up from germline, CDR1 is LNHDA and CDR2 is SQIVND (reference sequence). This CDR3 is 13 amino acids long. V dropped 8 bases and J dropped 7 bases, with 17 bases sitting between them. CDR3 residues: CASGVLGASGYTF. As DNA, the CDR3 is TGTGCCAGTGGGGTATTGGGGGCGTCTGGCTACACCTTC.

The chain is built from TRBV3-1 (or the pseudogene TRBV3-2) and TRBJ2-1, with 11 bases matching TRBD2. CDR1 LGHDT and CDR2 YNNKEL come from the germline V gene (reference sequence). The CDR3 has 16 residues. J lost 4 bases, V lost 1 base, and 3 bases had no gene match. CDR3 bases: TGTGCCAGCAGCCAAGGGGGGACTAGCGGTTACAATGAGCAGTTCTTC. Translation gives CASSQGGTSGYNEQFF.

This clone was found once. DNA of the CDR3: TGCGCCAGCACCCCGGGACAGGTACTCTACGAGCAGTACTTC. Protein product: CASTPGQVLYEQYF. The V call is TRBV5-1, the J call TRBJ2-7, with TRBD1 identical over 8 bases. The junction had 8 bases not matched to a gene; V was cut back by 6 bases and J by 3 bases. The CDR3 spans 14 residues. Germline lookup yields CDR1 SGHRS and CDR2 YFSETQ.

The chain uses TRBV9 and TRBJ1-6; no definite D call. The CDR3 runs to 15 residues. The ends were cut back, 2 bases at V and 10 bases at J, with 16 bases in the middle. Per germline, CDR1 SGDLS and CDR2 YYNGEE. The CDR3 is CASSVGTTNGSPLHF. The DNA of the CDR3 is TGTGCCAGCAGCGTCGGCACGACGAACGGATCACCCCTCCACTTT.

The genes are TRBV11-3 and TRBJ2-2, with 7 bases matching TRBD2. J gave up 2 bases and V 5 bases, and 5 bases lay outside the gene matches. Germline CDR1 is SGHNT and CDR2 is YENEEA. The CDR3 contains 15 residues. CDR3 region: CASSPERGNTGELFF. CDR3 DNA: TGTGCCAGCAGCCCAGAGCGGGGAAACACCGGGGAGCTGTTTTTT.

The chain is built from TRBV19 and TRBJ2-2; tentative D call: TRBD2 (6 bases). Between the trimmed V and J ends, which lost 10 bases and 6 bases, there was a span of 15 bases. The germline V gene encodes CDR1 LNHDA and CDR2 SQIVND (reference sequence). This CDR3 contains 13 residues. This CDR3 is CAILGTGAGELFF. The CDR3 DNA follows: TGTGCCATCCTTGGGACTGGAGCCGGGGAGCTGTTTTTT.

CDR3 residues: CASSFRAGSSYEQYF. DNA for the CDR3: TGTGCCAGCAGCTTCCGGGCGGGGAGCTCCTACGAGCAGTACTTC. The chain links TRBV7-9 to TRBJ2-7; tentative D call: TRBD2 (6 bases). The CDR3 sequence is 15 residues long. The V end was cut by 3 bases, the J end by 0 bases, with 12 bases between. Germline V lookup: CDR1 SEHNR, CDR2 FQNEAQ (reference sequence).

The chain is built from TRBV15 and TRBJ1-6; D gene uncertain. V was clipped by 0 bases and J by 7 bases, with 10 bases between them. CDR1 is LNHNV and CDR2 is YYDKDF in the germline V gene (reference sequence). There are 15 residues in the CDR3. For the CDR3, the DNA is TGTGCCACCAGCAGAGATCCGTCAGCGAATTCACCCCTCCACTTT. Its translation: CATSRDPSANSPLHF.

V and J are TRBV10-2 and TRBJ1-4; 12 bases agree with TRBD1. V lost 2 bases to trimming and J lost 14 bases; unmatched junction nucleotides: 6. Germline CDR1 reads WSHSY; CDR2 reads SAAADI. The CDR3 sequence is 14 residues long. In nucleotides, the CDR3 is TGCGCCAGCAGTGAGGGGACAGGGGGCCGGAGGCTGTTTTTT. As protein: CASSEGTGGRRLFF.

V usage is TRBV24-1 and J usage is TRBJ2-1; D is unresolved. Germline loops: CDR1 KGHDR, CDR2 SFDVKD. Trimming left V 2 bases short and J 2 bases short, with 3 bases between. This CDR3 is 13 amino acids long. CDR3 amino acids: CATSDSTYNEQFF. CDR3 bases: TGTGCCACCAGTGATTCCACCTACAATGAGCAGTTCTTC.

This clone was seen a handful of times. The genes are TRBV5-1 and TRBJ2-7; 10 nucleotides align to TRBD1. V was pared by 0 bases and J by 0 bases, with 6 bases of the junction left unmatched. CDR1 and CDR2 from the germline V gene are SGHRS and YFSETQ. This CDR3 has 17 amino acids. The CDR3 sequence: CASSLVGTGDLSYEQYF. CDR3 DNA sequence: TGCGCCAGCAGCTTGGTGGGGACAGGGGACCTCTCCTACGAGCAGTACTTC.